Sequencing of this T cell receptor (beta chain) was carried out in a study of blood T cell repertoires in COVID-19. V was trimmed by 0 bases and J by 4 bases, leaving 9 bases between them. Germline CDR1 SGHVS, CDR2 FQNEAQ. This CDR3 spans 14 amino acids. The protocol was immunoSEQ multiplex PCR, while the TCRdb copy is restricted to in-frame clones and leaves out a portion. The sample includes about 120,000 clones, 76% of them seen just once. The TCR sequence derives from a woman older than 75 with acute or convalescent COVID-19. Input material: peripheral blood. V is TRBV7-8 and J is TRBJ2-5, with D unresolved. DNA for the CDR3: TGTGCCAGCAGCTTAGCGGTGGTAGTAGAGACCCAGTACTTC. This translates into CASSLAVVVETQYF.